This T cell receptor beta chain came from a study of beta chain features in type 1 diabetes. Whole-study results and caveats: Cells expressing TCR highly could be over-represented by cDNA sequencing.

TCRB transcripts that were expressed got sequenced, as all of the isolated RNA had been reverse transcribed. Repertoires were generated with immunoSEQ multiplex PCR, while TCRdb's copy carries only in-frame clones and drops some. This sample has about 220,000 clones; 11% occur once, and the top ten carry roughly 1.3%. This clone was observed a few times. Its matching antigen is unknown. Germline CDR1 MGHRA, CDR2 YSYEKL. There are 15 residues in the CDR3. Between the trimmed V and J ends, which lost 5 bases and 5 bases, there was a span of 17 bases. Sorted populations were all over 95% pure. This chain uses TRBV4-1 with TRBJ2-3; D possibly matches TRBD1 or TRBD2 (5 bases each). The source material was central memory CD4+ T cells from blood. The sequence derives from a man in his late teens or twenties in good health. Here the CDR3 reads CASSAGAERGDTQYF. The DNA for the CDR3 is TGCGCCAGCAGCGCAGGAGCGGAGAGGGGAGATACGCAGTATTTT.